This T cell receptor (beta chain) is drawn from a study of T cell responses to AZD1222 COVID-19 vaccine. Study-level results: Vaccine-related CD4 TCRs covered spike, predominating at 160-218 and 743-854.

Assay: immunoSEQ multiplex PCR; the TCRdb copy retains only in-frame clones and omits some. The sample carries 130,000 to 150,000 clones, approximately 90% recorded once. Pooled samples include second doses given at about 4 or 12 weeks. A note on this clone: Its antigen remains unidentified.

The material sequenced was peripheral blood, taken 28 days after the second AZD1222 dose. This TCR was sampled from an adult who received the AZD1222 COVID-19 vaccine.

Here the CDR3 DNA reads TGCGCCAGCAGCCAACGGCAGGGCGGCTCACCCCTCCACTTT. It encodes CASSQRQGGSPLHF. V gene TRBV4-1 combines with J gene TRBJ1-6; D is perhaps TRBD1 (5 bases). Germline CDR1 reads MGHRA; CDR2 reads YSYEKL. The CDR3 is made up of 14 amino acids. The V gene lost 2 bases and the J gene lost 10 bases, with 12 bases spanning the gap.